This passage covers 30 T cell receptor beta chains from one sample sequenced in a study of T-cell memory formation after mild COVID-19. TCRdb used MiXCR to reprocess the 5' RACE reads, holding one entry per CDR3 protein. The sample gives roughly 380,000 distinct CDR3 sequences, 28% of which show up once; approximately 13% is in the top ten. The sequenced sample was PBMCs or a T cell subset sorted from them (not recorded which). Receptors originate from an adult woman who had mild COVID-19 (a few samples of this study predate the infection). Cell type and time point are not known.

V is TRBV12-3 or TRBV12-4 and J is TRBJ2-7; D is tentatively TRBD1 or TRBD2 (5 bases each). This CDR3 comprises 12 residues. V lost 7 bases and J lost 12, with 19 bases in between. The CDR3 nucleotides read TGTGCCAGCACCCTTGGGGGACCTAGGACGTACTTC. Translation gives CASTLGGPRTYF.

The V and J genes are TRBV4-3 and TRBJ2-7; 16 nucleotides align to TRBD2. The J segment lost 3 bases and the V segment lost 3 bases, leaving 14 bases of the junction unmatched. Germline CDR1 and CDR2: LGHNA and YSLEER. CDR3 size: 20 residues. The CDR3 loop reads CASSHGAPGTSGRAFYEQYF. CDR3 DNA sequence: TGCGCCAGCAGCCATGGAGCCCCAGGGACTAGCGGGAGGGCCTTCTACGAGCAGTACTTC.

This clonotype was detected only a few times. This chain links TRBV5-1 with TRBJ2-5; the match to TRBD2 covers 8 bases. Germline V lookup: CDR1 SGHRS, CDR2 YFSETQ. The CDR3 loop spans 15 amino acids. The junction had 10 bases not matched to a gene; V was cut back by 7 bases and J by 2 bases. The CDR3: CASAASGTSQETQYF. CDR3 DNA: TGCGCCAGCGCCGCTTCCGGGACTAGTCAAGAGACCCAGTACTTC. Complete variable domain (other parts from reference TRBV5-1 and TRBJ2-5): KAGVTQTPRYLIKTRGQQVTLSCSPISGHRSVSWYQQTPGQGLQFLFEYFSETQRNKGNFPGRFSGRQFSNSRSEMNVSTLELGDSALYLCASAASGTSQETQYFGPGTRLLVL.

The chain recombines TRBV29-1 with TRBJ1-2; the match to TRBD1 covers 8 bases. The germline CDR1 and CDR2 sequences are SQVTM and ANQGSEA. V lost 0 bases, J lost 8 bases, and 5 bases stayed unmatched. The CDR3 extends over 13 amino acids. The CDR3 spells CSVEEGTGYGYTF. The CDR3 bases are TGCAGCGTTGAAGAGGGGACAGGCTACGGCTACACCTTC.

The table lists this clonotype with a few counts. This chain links TRBV10-3 with TRBJ2-1; 9 bases line up with TRBD2. This CDR3 is built from 18 residues. J gave up 3 bases and V 5 bases, and 14 bases lay outside the gene matches. CDR1 is ENHRY and CDR2 is SYGVKD in the germline V gene. CDR3 residues: CAISLGALRTSVYNEQFF. The CDR3 nucleotides read TGTGCCATCAGTCTGGGGGCCTTGCGGACTAGCGTCTACAATGAGCAGTTCTTC.

Details on this clonotype: The junction departs from the called germline gene at one end, perhaps through a read error. The chain links TRBV7-7 to TRBJ2-5; 9 nucleotides agree with TRBD2. CDR1 is SSHAT and CDR2 is FNYEAQ in the germline V gene (reference sequence). CDR3 length equals 16 residues. The CDR3 DNA reads as TGTGCTAGCAGCTTAGGGCTAGCGGGAAGACGGGAGACCCAGTACTTC. Encoded protein: CASSLGLAGRRETQYF.

The genes are TRBV7-9 and TRBJ1-1; 12 bases match TRBD1. Germline V gene sequence: CDR1 SEHNR, CDR2 FQNEAQ (reference sequence). The ends lost 1 base at V and 11 bases at J; junction bases unmatched: 8. The CDR3 sequence is 15 residues long. In DNA form, the CDR3 reads TGTGCCAGCAGCTTAGTGGGACAGGGGGCCGTGGAGGCTTTCTTT. Translated, it gives CASSLVGQGAVEAFF.

This CDR3 is CASSMSTSAAYEQYF. The CDR3 coding sequence is TGTGCCAGCAGCATGTCGACTAGCGCAGCCTACGAGCAGTACTTC. The chain is built from TRBV21-1 and TRBJ2-7; the table's D call TRBD2 went unverified against the DNA. TRBV21-1 is termed a pseudogene. This CDR3 is built from 15 residues.

This rearrangement joins TRBV12-5 to TRBJ2-7; D remains unclear. This CDR3 is 13 amino acids long. V was pared by 2 bases and J by 2 bases, with 7 bases between. Germline assignment: CDR1 LGHNT and CDR2 FRNRAP. CDR3: CASGLTETYEQYF. The CDR3 DNA is TGTGCTAGTGGTTTGACGGAGACCTACGAGCAGTACTTC.

This clonotype turned up a few times. This chain uses TRBV7-2 with TRBJ2-7, with TRBD1 matching 8 bases. Losses at the gene ends were 2 bases for V and 6 bases for J; bases not matched to a gene: 6. CDR1 is SGHTA and CDR2 is FQGNSA in the germline V gene. The CDR3 loop spans 14 amino acids. CDR3 bases: TGTGCCAGCAGCTTACTTGGACAGGGTATCGAGCAGTACTTC. Encoded protein: CASSLLGQGIEQYF.

The rearrangement joins TRBV7-8 to TRBJ1-2; weak D call: TRBD1 (5 bases). Trimming left V 8 bases short and J 2 bases short, with 12 bases between. The CDR3 totals 13 residues. Looked up from germline, CDR1 is SGHVS and CDR2 is FQNEAQ. CDR3 region: CASGQGVNYGYTF. The DNA for the CDR3 is TGTGCCAGCGGGCAGGGTGTAAACTATGGCTACACCTTC.

The rearrangement uses TRBV5-1 and TRBJ2-6; no clear D. The CDR3 runs to 14 residues. From germline, CDR1 is SGHRS and CDR2 YFSETQ. V was clipped by 4 bases and J by 0 bases, with 5 bases between them. The CDR3 reads CASSGLSGANVLTF. CDR3 DNA: TGCGCCAGCAGCGGGCTCTCTGGGGCCAACGTCCTGACTTTC.

The chain combines TRBV9 with TRBJ2-2, with 9 nucleotides matching TRBD2. Unmatched junction bases numbered 12, after V lost 0 bases and J lost 3 bases. Germline CDR1 reads SGDLS; CDR2 reads YYNGEE. This CDR3 has 19 amino acids. The CDR3 here is CASSVAIAGVTIDTGELFF. CDR3 DNA sequence: TGTGCCAGCAGCGTAGCAATAGCGGGAGTCACCATTGACACCGGGGAGCTGTTTTTT.

The chain links TRBV18 to TRBJ2-7, with 8 bases identical to TRBD2. The V gene's germline CDR1 is KGHSH and CDR2 LQKENI. The CDR3 length is 17 residues. The junction had 11 bases not matched to a gene; V was cut back by 3 bases and J by 1 base. In DNA, the CDR3 is TGTGCCAGCTCACCGCCCTCGGGAGGGGCGAGGTCCTACGAGCAGTACTTC. This sequence encodes CASSPPSGGARSYEQYF.

This chain connects TRBV2 to TRBJ2-3; 9 bases match TRBD2. The CDR3 has 15 amino acids. V trimming: 4 bases; J trimming: 3 bases; junction bases outside the gene matches: 5. Germline-derived CDR1 and CDR2 are SNHLY and FYNNEI. The DNA of the CDR3 is TGTGCCAGCAGTGGTGCTAGCGGGAATACAGATACGCAGTATTTT. Its translation is CASSGASGNTDTQYF.

The rearrangement joins TRBV29-1 to TRBJ1-1, with no clear D. Germline V gives CDR1 SQVTM, CDR2 ANQGSEA. V lost 1 base to trimming and J lost 0 bases, with 9 bases between them. The CDR3 extends over 14 amino acids. Here the CDR3 DNA reads TGCAGCGTTGAAGCGAAGAACATGAACACTGAAGCTTTCTTT. Translation gives CSVEAKNMNTEAFF.

The chain links TRBV28 to TRBJ1-2; 10 positions match TRBD1. Germline loops: CDR1 MDHEN, CDR2 SYDVKM. Unmatched junction bases numbered 5, after V lost 6 bases and J lost 4 bases. This CDR3 is 14 amino acids long. The CDR3 bases are TGTGCCAGCAGCCAGGGACAGGGGATCTATGGCTACACCTTC. Protein sequence: CASSQGQGIYGYTF.

The CDR3, as DNA: TGTGCCAGCAGGTACAGGAGCTCCTACGAGCAGTACTTC. It yields the protein CASRYRSSYEQYF. This rearrangement joins TRBV12-3 or TRBV12-4 to TRBJ2-7; perhaps TRBD1 as D (5 bases). The CDR3 sequence is 13 residues long. V was cut by 6 bases and J by 0 bases, with 9 bases left in between.

V usage is TRBV20-1 and J usage is TRBJ1-1, with D tentatively TRBD1 (5 bases). This CDR3 comprises 15 residues. Per germline, CDR1 DFQATT and CDR2 SNEGSKA (reference sequence). V was trimmed by 5 bases and J by 0 bases, leaving 16 bases between them. The CDR3 reads CSAPPGLSMNTEAFF. The DNA of the CDR3 is TGCAGTGCTCCCCCAGGGTTATCGATGAACACTGAAGCTTTCTTT.

The chain recombines TRBV10-3 with TRBJ1-2; D remains unclear. The CDR3 covers 11 residues. Germline assignment: CDR1 ENHRY and CDR2 SYGVKD. Deletions cut 8 bases from V and 8 bases from J, with 12 bases between. This chain's CDR3 is CAIHGTAGYTF. In DNA, the CDR3 is TGTGCCATCCACGGAACAGCGGGCTACACCTTC.

The chain combines TRBV30 with TRBJ1-6; a weak D match, TRBD1 (5 bases). The CDR3 contains 16 residues. V was cut by 5 bases and J by 0 bases, with 14 bases left in between. Looked up from germline, CDR1 is GTSNPN and CDR2 is SVGIG (reference sequence). The CDR3 coding sequence is TGTGCCTGGTGTGGGGCGGTGTTCTCCTATAATTCACCCCTCCACTTT. It specifies CAWCGAVFSYNSPLHF. Complete variable domain (other parts from reference TRBV30 and TRBJ1-6): SQTIHQWPATLVQPVGSPLSLECTVEGTSNPNLYWYRQAAGRGLQLLFYSVGIGQISSEVPQNLSASRPQDRQFILSSKKLLLSDSGFYLCAWCGAVFSYNSPLHFGNGTRLTVT.

The chain recombines TRBV3-1 with TRBJ2-7, with 8 positions matching TRBD1. With V trimmed by 7 bases and J by 7 bases, 3 bases remained unmatched. The CDR3 is 11 amino acids. CDR1 and CDR2 (germline): LGHDT, YNNKEL (reference sequence). CDR3 in amino acids: CASTRTGEQYF. In DNA, the CDR3 is TGTGCCAGCACCCGGACAGGGGAGCAGTACTTC.

This clonotype has just a few counts. The J gene is TRBJ2-2, the V gene TRBV10-3; no definite D call. The V and J ends lost 7 bases and 4 bases respectively, with 4 bases between them. From germline, CDR1 is ENHRY and CDR2 SYGVKD. This CDR3 region has 11 residues. The CDR3 protein is CAIKGTGELFF. The DNA for the CDR3 is TGTGCCATCAAAGGCACCGGGGAGCTGTTTTTT.

The V gene is TRBV4-3, the J gene TRBJ1-1, with D perhaps matching TRBD1 (5 bases). Germline values: CDR1 LGHNA, CDR2 YSLEER. Trimming stripped 0 bases from V and 3 bases from J, with 11 bases between. This CDR3 spans 15 amino acids. CDR3 amino acids: CASSQDTGGDTEAFF. The CDR3 DNA reads TGCGCCAGCAGCCAAGATACCGGGGGGGACACTGAAGCTTTCTTT.

This sequence joins TRBV7-3 and TRBJ2-1; 14 bases map to TRBD2. Per germline, CDR1 SGHTA and CDR2 FQGTGA. The CDR3 spans 16 residues. Trimming removed 4 bases from V and 8 bases from J; junction bases left unmatched: 7. CDR3 region: CASSSQTSGRADEQFF. CDR3 nucleotide sequence: TGTGCCAGCAGCTCGCAGACTAGCGGGAGGGCCGATGAGCAGTTCTTC.

This clonotype has a handful of counts. V and J are TRBV29-1 and TRBJ2-7, with D possibly TRBD2 on 6 matching bases. The CDR3 covers 13 residues. The V gene's germline CDR1 is SQVTM and CDR2 ANQGSEA. Trimming pared 5 bases from V and 4 bases from J, leaving 15 bases between. DNA for the CDR3: TGCAGCGTTCGAGGACTACACCTATACGAGCAGTACTTC. As protein: CSVRGLHLYEQYF.

The V gene is TRBV30, the J gene TRBJ1-3, with D unclear. Germline values: CDR1 GTSNPN, CDR2 SVGIG (reference sequence). The CDR3 loop spans 15 amino acids. The germline V and J ends were trimmed by 1 base and 2 bases, with 12 bases remaining between them. CDR3 coding DNA: TGTGCCTGGAGTGCCCCCGGGAAGACTGGAAACACCATATATTTT. Its protein product is CAWSAPGKTGNTIYF.

This clonotype was seen a handful of times. The CDR3 nucleotides read TGCAGCGTCGCGGGCGTTCCTGACAGGATCTATGGCTACACCTTC. It yields the protein CSVAGVPDRIYGYTF. The rearrangement links TRBV29-1 to TRBJ1-2; TRBD1 is a possible D gene (6 bases). The CDR3 spans 15 residues. Germline-derived CDR1 and CDR2 are SQVTM and ANQGSEA. Trimming pared 6 bases from V and 4 bases from J, leaving 21 bases between.

The genes are TRBV10-3 and TRBJ2-7, with D uncertain. Trimming left V 2 bases short and J 1 base short, with 6 bases between. The CDR3 is made up of 13 amino acids. Germline values: CDR1 ENHRY, CDR2 SYGVKD. The CDR3 region has the DNA TGTGCCATCAGTGAGGCGACATCCTACGAGCAGTACTTC. Translated, it gives CAISEATSYEQYF.

The V gene is TRBV5-1, the J gene TRBJ2-5; no reliable D call. The V end was cut by 0 bases, the J end by 1 base, with 10 bases between. The CDR3 totals 15 residues. CDR1 and CDR2 from the germline V gene are SGHRS and YFSETQ. This CDR3 is CASSLVSARQETQYF. DNA for the CDR3: TGCGCCAGCAGCTTGGTTTCGGCGCGCCAAGAGACCCAGTACTTC.